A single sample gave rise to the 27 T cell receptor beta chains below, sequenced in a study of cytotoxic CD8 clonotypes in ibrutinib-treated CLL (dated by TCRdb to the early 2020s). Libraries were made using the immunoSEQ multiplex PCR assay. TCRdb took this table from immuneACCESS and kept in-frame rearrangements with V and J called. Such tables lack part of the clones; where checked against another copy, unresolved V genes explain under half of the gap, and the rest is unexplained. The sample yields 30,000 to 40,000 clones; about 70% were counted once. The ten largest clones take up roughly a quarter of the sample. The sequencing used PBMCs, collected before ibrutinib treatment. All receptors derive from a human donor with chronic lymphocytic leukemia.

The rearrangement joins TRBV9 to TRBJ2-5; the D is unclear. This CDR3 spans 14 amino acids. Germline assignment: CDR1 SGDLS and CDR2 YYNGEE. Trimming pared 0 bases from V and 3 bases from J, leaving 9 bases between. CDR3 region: CASSVAFQEETQYF. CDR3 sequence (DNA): TGTGCCAGCAGCGTAGCGTTCCAGGAAGAGACCCAGTACTTC.

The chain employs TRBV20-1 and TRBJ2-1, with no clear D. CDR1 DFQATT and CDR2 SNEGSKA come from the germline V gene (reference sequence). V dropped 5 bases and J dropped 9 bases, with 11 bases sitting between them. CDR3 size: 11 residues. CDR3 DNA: TGCAGTGCTGTCCAGTACGCTGAGCAGTTCTTC. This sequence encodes CSAVQYAEQFF.

CDR3 protein: CASSPGLAGVPYNEQFF. CDR3 DNA: TGTGCCAGCAGTCCGGGACTAGCGGGAGTGCCGTACAATGAGCAGTTCTTC. This chain uses TRBV9 with TRBJ2-1, with 14 positions matching TRBD2. CDR1 SGDLS and CDR2 YYNGEE come from the germline V gene. V dropped 5 bases and J dropped 4; count of bases not matched to a gene: 8. CDR3 length: 17 residues.

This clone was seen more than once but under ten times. The CDR3 is CASSQDYGGRAAFF. CDR3 nucleotide sequence: TGCGCCAGCAGCCAAGATTACGGGGGCAGGGCGGCTTTCTTT. The chain joins TRBV4-1 to TRBJ1-1; D is perhaps TRBD1 (6 bases). Germline CDR1 MGHRA, CDR2 YSYEKL. The length of the CDR3 is 14 residues. Trimming cost V 0 bases and J 11 bases, with 16 bases left between them.

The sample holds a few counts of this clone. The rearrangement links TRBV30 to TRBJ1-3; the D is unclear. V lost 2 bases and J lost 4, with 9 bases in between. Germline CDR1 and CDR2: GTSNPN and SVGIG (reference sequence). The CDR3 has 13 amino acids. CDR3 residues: CAWSIGQGNTIYF. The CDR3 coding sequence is TGTGCCTGGAGTATAGGGCAAGGAAACACCATATATTTT. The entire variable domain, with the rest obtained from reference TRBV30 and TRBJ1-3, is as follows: SQTIHQWPATLVQPVGSPLSLECTVEGTSNPNLYWYRQAAGRGLQLLFYSVGIGQISSEVPQNLSASRPQDRQFILSSKKLLLSDSGFYLCAWSIGQGNTIYFGEGSWLTVV.

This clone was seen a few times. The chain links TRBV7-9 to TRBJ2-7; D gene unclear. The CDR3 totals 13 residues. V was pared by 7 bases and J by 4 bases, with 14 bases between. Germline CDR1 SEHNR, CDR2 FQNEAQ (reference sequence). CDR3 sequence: CASTETWVYEQYF. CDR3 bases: TGTGCCAGCACCGAGACCTGGGTTTACGAGCAGTACTTC.

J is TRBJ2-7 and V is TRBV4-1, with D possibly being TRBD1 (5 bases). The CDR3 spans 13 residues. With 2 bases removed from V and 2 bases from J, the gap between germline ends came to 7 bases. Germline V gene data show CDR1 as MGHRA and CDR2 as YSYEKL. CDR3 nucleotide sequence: TGCGCCAGCAGCCAATTGACAGCCTACGAGCAGTACTTC. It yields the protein CASSQLTAYEQYF.

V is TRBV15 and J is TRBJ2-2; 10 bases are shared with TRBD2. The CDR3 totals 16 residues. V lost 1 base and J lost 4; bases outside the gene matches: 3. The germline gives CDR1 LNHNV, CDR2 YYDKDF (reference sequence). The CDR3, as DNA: TGTGCCACCAGCAGAGCTAGCGGGAGTTTCACCGGGGAGCTGTTTTTT. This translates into CATSRASGSFTGELFF. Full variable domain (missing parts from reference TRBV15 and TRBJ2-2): DAMVIQNPRYQVTQFGKPVTLSCSQTLNHNVMYWYQQKSSQAPKLLFHYYDKDFNNEADTPDNFQSRRPNTSFCFLDIRSPGLGDTAMYLCATSRASGSFTGELFFGEGSRLTVL.

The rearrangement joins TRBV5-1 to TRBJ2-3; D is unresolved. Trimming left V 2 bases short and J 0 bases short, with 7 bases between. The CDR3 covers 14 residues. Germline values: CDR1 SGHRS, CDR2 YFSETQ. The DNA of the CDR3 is TGCGCCAGCAGCTTTATGCCGAGCACAGATACGCAGTATTTT. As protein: CASSFMPSTDTQYF.

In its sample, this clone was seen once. The CDR3, as DNA: TGTGCCAGCAGTTCGGGACAGGGGGGACAGCCCCAGCATTTT. It specifies CASSSGQGGQPQHF. The V and J genes are TRBV6-5 and TRBJ1-5; 11 nucleotides line up with TRBD1. The CDR3 spans 14 residues. From germline, CDR1 is MNHEY and CDR2 SVGAGI. The ends lost 4 bases at V and 7 bases at J; junction bases unmatched: 3.

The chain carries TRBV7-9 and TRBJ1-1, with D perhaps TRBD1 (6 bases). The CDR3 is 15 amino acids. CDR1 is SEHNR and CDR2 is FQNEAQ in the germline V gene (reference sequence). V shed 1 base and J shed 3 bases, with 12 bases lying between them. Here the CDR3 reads CASSLGHPGDTEAFF. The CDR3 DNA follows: TGTGCCAGCAGCTTAGGTCACCCAGGGGACACTGAAGCTTTCTTT. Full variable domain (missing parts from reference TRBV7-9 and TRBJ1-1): DTGVSQNPRHKITKRGQNVTFRCDPISEHNRLYWYRQTLGQGPEFLTYFQNEAQLEKSRLLSDRFSAERPKGSFSTLEIQRTEQGDSAMYLCASSLGHPGDTEAFFGQGTRLTVV.

The CDR3 nucleotides are TGTGCCAGTAGTATTTTTTTCGATCAGAGAACCTACGAGCAGTACTTC. Protein product: CASSIFFDQRTYEQYF. The V and J genes are TRBV19 and TRBJ2-7; D unclear. The CDR3 consists of 16 residues. V was trimmed by 3 bases and J by 2 bases, leaving 17 bases between them. Germline CDR1 is LNHDA and CDR2 is SQIVND (reference sequence).

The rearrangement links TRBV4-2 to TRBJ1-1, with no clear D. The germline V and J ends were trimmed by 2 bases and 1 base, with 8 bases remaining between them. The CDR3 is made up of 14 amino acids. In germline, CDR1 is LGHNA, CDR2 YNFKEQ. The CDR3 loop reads CASSQISTNTEAFF. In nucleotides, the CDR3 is TGTGCCAGCAGCCAAATATCAACGAACACTGAAGCTTTCTTT.

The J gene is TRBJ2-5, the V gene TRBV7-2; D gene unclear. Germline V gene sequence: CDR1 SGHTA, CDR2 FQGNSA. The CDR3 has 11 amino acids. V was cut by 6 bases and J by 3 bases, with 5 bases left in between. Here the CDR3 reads CASSPKETQYF. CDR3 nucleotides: TGTGCCAGCAGTCCAAAAGAGACCCAGTACTTC.

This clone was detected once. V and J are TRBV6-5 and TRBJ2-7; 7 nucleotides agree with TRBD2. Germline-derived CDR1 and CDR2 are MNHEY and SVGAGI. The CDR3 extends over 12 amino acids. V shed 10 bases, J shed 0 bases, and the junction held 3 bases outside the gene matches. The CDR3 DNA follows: TGTGCCATAGGCGGGGGCTCCTACGAGCAGTACTTC. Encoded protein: CAIGGGSYEQYF.

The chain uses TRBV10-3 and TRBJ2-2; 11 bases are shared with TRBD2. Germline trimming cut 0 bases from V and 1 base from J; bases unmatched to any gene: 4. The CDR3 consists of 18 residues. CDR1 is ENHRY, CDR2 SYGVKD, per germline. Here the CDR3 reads CAISESLAGVRNTGELFF. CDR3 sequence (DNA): TGTGCCATCAGTGAGTCACTAGCGGGAGTAAGGAACACCGGGGAGCTGTTTTTT.

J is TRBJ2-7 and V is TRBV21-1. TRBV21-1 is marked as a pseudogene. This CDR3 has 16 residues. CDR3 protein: CASSKGGDRTGHEQYF. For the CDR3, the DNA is TGTGCCAGCAGCAAAGGAGGGGACCGGACGGGGCACGAGCAGTACTTC.

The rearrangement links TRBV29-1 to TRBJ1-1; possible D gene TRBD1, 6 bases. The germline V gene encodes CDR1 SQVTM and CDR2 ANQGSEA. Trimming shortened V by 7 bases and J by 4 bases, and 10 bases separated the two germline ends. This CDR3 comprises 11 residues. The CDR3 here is CSARDITEAFF. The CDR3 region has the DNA TGCAGCGCAAGGGACATCACTGAAGCTTTCTTT.

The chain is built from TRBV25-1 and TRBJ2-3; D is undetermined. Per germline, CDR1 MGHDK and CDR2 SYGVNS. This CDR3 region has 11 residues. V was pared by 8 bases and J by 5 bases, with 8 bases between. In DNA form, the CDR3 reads TGTGCCAGCCAGCACAGAGATACGCAGTATTTT. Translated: CASQHRDTQYF.

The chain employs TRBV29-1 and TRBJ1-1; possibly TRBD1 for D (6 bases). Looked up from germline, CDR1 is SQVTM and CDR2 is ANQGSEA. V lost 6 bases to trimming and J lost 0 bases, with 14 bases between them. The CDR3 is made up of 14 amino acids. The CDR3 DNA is TGCAGCGTCGCCGGGACACCTATGAACACTGAAGCTTTCTTT. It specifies CSVAGTPMNTEAFF.

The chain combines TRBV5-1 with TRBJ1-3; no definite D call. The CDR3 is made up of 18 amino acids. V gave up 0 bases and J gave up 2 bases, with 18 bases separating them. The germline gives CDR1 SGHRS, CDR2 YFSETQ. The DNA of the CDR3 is TGCGCCAGCAGCTTGGCCCACATGTCAGGAGTACCTGGAAACACCATATATTTT. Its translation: CASSLAHMSGVPGNTIYF.

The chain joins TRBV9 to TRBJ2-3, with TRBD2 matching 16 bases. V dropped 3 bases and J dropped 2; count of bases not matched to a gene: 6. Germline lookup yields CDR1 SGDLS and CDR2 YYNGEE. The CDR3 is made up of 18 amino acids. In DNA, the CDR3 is TGTGCCAGCAGCGACGGGACTAGCGGGAGGGCTAACACAGATACGCAGTATTTT. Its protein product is CASSDGTSGRANTDTQYF.

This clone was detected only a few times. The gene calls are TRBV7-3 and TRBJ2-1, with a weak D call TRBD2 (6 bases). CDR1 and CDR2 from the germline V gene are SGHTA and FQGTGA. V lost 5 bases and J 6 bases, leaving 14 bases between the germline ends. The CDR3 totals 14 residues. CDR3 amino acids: CASSLSSATNEQFF. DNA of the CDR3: TGTGCCAGCAGCCTATCTAGCGCGACCAATGAGCAGTTCTTC. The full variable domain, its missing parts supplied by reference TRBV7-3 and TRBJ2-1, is GAGVSQTPSNKVTEKGKYVELRCDPISGHTALYWYRQSLGQGPEFLIYFQGTGAADDSGLPNDRFFAVRPEGSVSTLKIQRTERGDSAVYLCASSLSSATNEQFFGPGTRLTVL.

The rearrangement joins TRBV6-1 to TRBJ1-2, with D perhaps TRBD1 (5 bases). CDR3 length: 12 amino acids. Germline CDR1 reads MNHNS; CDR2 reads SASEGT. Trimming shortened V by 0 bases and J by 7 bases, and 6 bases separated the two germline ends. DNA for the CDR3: TGTGCCAGCAGTGAAGCCAGGGCTGGCTACACCTTC. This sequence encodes CASSEARAGYTF.

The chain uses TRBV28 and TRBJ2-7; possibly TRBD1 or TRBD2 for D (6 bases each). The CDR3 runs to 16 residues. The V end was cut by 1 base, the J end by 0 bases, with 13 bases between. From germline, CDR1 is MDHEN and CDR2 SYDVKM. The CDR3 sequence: CASSLLGGTPSYEQYF. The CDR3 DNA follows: TGTGCCAGCAGTTTATTGGGGGGCACGCCCTCCTACGAGCAGTACTTC.

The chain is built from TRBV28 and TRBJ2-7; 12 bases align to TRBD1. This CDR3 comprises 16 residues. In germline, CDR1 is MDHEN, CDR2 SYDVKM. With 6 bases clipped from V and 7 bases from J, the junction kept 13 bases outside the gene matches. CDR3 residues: CASRKIPGQGAREQYF. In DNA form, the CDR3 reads TGTGCCAGCAGGAAAATCCCGGGACAGGGGGCTCGGGAGCAGTACTTC.

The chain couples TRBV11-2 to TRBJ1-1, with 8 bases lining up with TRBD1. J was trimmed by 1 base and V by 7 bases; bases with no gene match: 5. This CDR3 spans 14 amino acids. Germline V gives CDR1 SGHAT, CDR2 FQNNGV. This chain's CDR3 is CASKLQGGNTEAFF. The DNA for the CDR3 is TGTGCCAGCAAACTACAGGGGGGGAACACTGAAGCTTTCTTT. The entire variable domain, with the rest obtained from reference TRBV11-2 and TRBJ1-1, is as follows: EAGVAQSPRYKIIEKRQSVAFWCNPISGHATLYWYQQILGQGPKLLIQFQNNGVVDDSQLPKDRFSAERLKGVDSTLKIQPAKLEDSAVYLCASKLQGGNTEAFFGQGTRLTVV.